Presented here are 5 T cell receptor beta chains from one specimen sequenced in a study of cytomegalovirus exposure and HLA in healthy donors. Researchers ran the PCR with 60 Vbeta and 13 Jbeta primers. TCRdb's copy holds only in-frame clones and misses some; the assay was immunoSEQ multiplex PCR. The sample carries about 140,000 clones, around 80% recorded once. Sequencing was done on a sample of PBMCs. Receptor source: a man in his forties or fifties in good health and CMV-seronegative.

The chain combines TRBV20-1 with TRBJ2-3; D is unresolved. CDR3 size: 11 residues. Looked up from germline, CDR1 is DFQATT and CDR2 is SNEGSKA (reference sequence). V was pared by 2 bases and J by 6 bases, with 6 bases between. CDR3 loop: CSARLVDTQYF. For the CDR3, the DNA is TGCAGTGCTAGACTTGTGGATACGCAGTATTTT.

The chain employs TRBV6-5 and TRBJ2-2; unclear D gene. The CDR3 extends over 15 amino acids. The germline V gene encodes CDR1 MNHEY and CDR2 SVGAGI. V shed 2 bases and J shed 0 bases, with 7 bases lying between them. The CDR3 spells CASSYGPTNTGELFF. CDR3 coding DNA: TGTGCCAGCAGTTACGGCCCCACGAACACCGGGGAGCTGTTTTTT.

The chain employs TRBV7-7 and TRBJ2-2; D possibly corresponds to TRBD1 (8 bases). CDR1 and CDR2 (germline): SSHAT, FNYEAQ (reference sequence). The CDR3 extends over 15 amino acids. The ends were cut back, 5 bases at V and 1 base at J, with 11 bases in the middle. In nucleotides, the CDR3 is TGTGCCAGCAGCAGCGGGACAGGGAACACCGGGGAGCTGTTTTTT. Its translation is CASSSGTGNTGELFF.

This chain connects TRBV29-1 to TRBJ2-2; 16 bases are a match to TRBD2. J was trimmed by 8 bases and V by 6 bases; bases with no gene match: 6. Germline CDR1 reads SQVTM; CDR2 reads ANQGSEA. The length of the CDR3 is 15 residues. CDR3: CSVTGTSGREGELFF. The CDR3 nucleotides are TGCAGCGTAACCGGGACTAGCGGGAGGGAAGGGGAGCTGTTTTTT.

V usage is TRBV18 and J usage is TRBJ1-5; 7 nucleotides match TRBD1. Per germline, CDR1 KGHSH and CDR2 LQKENI. V dropped 0 bases and J dropped 3; count of bases not matched to a gene: 8. The CDR3 is 17 amino acids. The CDR3 DNA sequence: TGTGCCAGCTCACCACCGCGACAGGGATCAGACAATCAGCCCCAGCATTTT. This gives the protein CASSPPRQGSDNQPQHF.